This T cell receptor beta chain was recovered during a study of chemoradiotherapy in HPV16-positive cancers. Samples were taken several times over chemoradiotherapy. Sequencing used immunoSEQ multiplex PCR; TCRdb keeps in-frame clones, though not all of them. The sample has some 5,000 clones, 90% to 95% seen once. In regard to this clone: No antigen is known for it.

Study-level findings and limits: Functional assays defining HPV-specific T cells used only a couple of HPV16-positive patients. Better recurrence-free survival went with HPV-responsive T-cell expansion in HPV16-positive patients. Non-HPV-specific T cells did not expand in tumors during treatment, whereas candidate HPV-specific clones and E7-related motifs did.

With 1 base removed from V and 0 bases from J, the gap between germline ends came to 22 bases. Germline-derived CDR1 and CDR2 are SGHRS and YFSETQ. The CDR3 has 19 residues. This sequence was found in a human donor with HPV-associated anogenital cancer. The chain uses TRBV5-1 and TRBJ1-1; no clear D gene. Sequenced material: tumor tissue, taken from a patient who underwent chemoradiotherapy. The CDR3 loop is CASSLIFRTSTFMNTEAFF. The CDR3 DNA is TGCGCCAGCAGCTTGATATTCCGTACCTCCACTTTCATGAACACTGAAGCTTTCTTT.